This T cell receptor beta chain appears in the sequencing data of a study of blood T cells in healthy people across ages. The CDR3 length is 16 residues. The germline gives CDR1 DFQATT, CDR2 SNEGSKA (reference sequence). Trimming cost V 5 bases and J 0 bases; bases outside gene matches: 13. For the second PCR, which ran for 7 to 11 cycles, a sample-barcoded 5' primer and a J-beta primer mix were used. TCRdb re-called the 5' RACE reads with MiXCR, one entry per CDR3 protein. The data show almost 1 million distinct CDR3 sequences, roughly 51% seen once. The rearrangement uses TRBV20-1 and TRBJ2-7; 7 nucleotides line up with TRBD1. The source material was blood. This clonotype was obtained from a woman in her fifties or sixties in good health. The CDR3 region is CSADDLRGISSYEQYF. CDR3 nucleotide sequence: TGCAGTGCTGACGACCTCAGGGGGATCAGCTCCTACGAGCAGTACTTC.